One and the same sample provided the 26 T cell receptor beta chains below, sequenced in a study of T cells in Graves' hyperthyroidism and ophthalmopathy. TCR beta CDR3 regions were amplified from RNA. In the first-round RT-PCR of the TCR CDR3, the HTBI primer set was used. TCRdb re-called the multiplex PCR reads with MiXCR, one entry per CDR3 protein. The sample yields 360,000 or so distinct CDR3 sequences, about 16% seen once. The sequencing sample was made of blood. The source of these receptors is a woman aged 60-70 years with Graves' ophthalmopathy.

The sample holds many counts of this clonotype. The chain recombines TRBV5-1 with TRBJ1-1; no firm D call. Trimming took 0 bases from V and 3 from J, leaving 3 bases between them. The CDR3 totals 12 residues. CDR1 and CDR2 from the germline V gene are SGHRS and YFSETQ. CDR3 DNA: TGCGCCAGCAGCTTGGTGGACACTGAAGCTTTCTTT. It yields the protein CASSLVDTEAFF.

This clonotype was seen ten or more times. CDR3 bases: TGTGCCAGCACTTATTCTCAGACAGGGTTAGGCATTCAGTACTTC. It encodes CASTYSQTGLGIQYF. The rearrangement links TRBV28 to TRBJ2-4; TRBD1 matches at 7 bases. J lost 9 bases, V lost 7 bases, and 15 bases had no gene match. CDR1 is MDHEN and CDR2 is SYDVKM in the germline V gene. This CDR3 is built from 15 residues. The full variable domain, completed using reference TRBV28 and TRBJ2-4, is DVKVTQSSRYLVKRTGEKVFLECVQDMDHENMFWYRQDPGLGLRLIYFSYDVKMKEKGDIPEGYSVSREKKERFSLILESASTNQTSMYLCASTYSQTGLGIQYFGAGTRLSVL.

In its sample, this clonotype was seen many times. CDR3 sequence (DNA): TGTGCCAGCAGCTTAGAAAGTGGCGCAAACACTGAAGCTTTCTTT. Amino acids: CASSLESGANTEAFF. This rearrangement joins TRBV7-2 to TRBJ1-1; D remains ambiguous. Trimming pared 1 base from V and 2 bases from J, leaving 11 bases between. The CDR3 is made up of 15 amino acids. Germline CDR1 reads SGHTA; CDR2 reads FQGNSA.

This clonotype was picked up many times. The chain uses TRBV20-1 and TRBJ2-3; 14 nucleotides agree with TRBD2. The germline V gene encodes CDR1 DFQATT and CDR2 SNEGSKA (reference sequence). With V trimmed by 1 base and J by 8 bases, 8 bases remained unmatched. The CDR3 has 16 amino acids. In DNA, the CDR3 is TGCAGTGCTAGAGCCCCCCCGACTAGCGGGAGGGCTACGCAGTATTTT. It codes for CSARAPPTSGRATQYF.

The rearrangement uses TRBV6-1 and TRBJ2-2, with D possibly being TRBD1 or TRBD2 (5 bases each). Trimming cost V 4 bases and J 0 bases, with 9 bases left between them. Germline values: CDR1 MNHNS, CDR2 SASEGT. This CDR3 is 15 amino acids long. CDR3 DNA sequence: TGTGCCAGCAGTGGGGACCCGACGAACACCGGGGAGCTGTTTTTT. Protein sequence: CASSGDPTNTGELFF.

The chain links TRBV2 to TRBJ2-3; the match to TRBD2 covers 13 bases. Germline CDR1 reads SNHLY; CDR2 reads FYNNEI. This CDR3 contains 20 residues. The V and J ends lost 3 bases and 0 bases, in that order; junction bases with no gene match: 12. The CDR3 coding sequence is TGTGCCAGCAGTGAGGGGAGACTAGCGGGAGGTTGGGGGAGCACAGATACGCAGTATTTT. Translating gives CASSEGRLAGGWGSTDTQYF.

This clonotype was seen many times. The chain links TRBV7-9 to TRBJ1-5; D might be TRBD1 (6 bases). Per the germline V gene, CDR1 is SEHNR and CDR2 is FQNEAQ (reference sequence). This CDR3 contains 18 residues. Trimming removed 5 bases from V and 2 bases from J, with 22 bases in between. The CDR3 sequence is CASSPLRVRGGGNQPQHF. CDR3 DNA sequence: TGTGCCAGCAGCCCACTTCGGGTCAGGGGCGGTGGCAATCAGCCCCAGCATTTT.

This clonotype occurred many times. This rearrangement joins TRBV7-9 to TRBJ2-7, with D tentatively TRBD1 (5 bases). This CDR3 has 15 amino acids. In germline, CDR1 is SEHNR, CDR2 FQNEAQ (reference sequence). The ends were cut back, 1 base at V and 3 bases at J, with 13 bases in the middle. CDR3 residues: CASSLVDAGYYEQYF. For the CDR3, the DNA is TGTGCCAGCAGCTTAGTCGATGCAGGGTACTACGAGCAGTACTTC. The full variable domain, with the rest looked up from reference TRBV7-9 and TRBJ2-7, is DTGVSQNPRHKITKRGQNVTFRCDPISEHNRLYWYRQTLGQGPEFLTYFQNEAQLEKSRLLSDRFSAERPKGSFSTLEIQRTEQGDSAMYLCASSLVDAGYYEQYFGPGTRLTVT.

This clonotype was picked up a small number of times. The chain employs TRBV12-3 or TRBV12-4 and TRBJ2-7; D unclear. Between the trimmed V and J ends, which lost 7 bases and 7 bases, there was a span of 20 bases. This CDR3 has 14 amino acids. The CDR3 spells CASTPLRFRPEQYF. In DNA, the CDR3 is TGTGCCAGCACCCCCCTCCGGTTTAGGCCTGAGCAGTACTTC.

There are many counts of this clonotype. The chain couples TRBV12-3 or TRBV12-4 to TRBJ1-1, with D unclear. The CDR3 contains 13 residues. V lost 3 bases, J lost 4 bases, and 9 bases lay in between. The CDR3 loop reads CASSFGESTEAFF. The CDR3 DNA follows: TGTGCCAGCAGTTTTGGGGAGTCCACTGAAGCTTTCTTT.

Ten or more counts support this clonotype. The V and J genes are TRBV11-1 and TRBJ2-7; a weak D match, TRBD2 (6 bases). Trimming took off 5 bases at V and 1 base at J, with 12 bases between the two ends. Germline V lookup: CDR1 SGHAT, CDR2 FQDESV (reference sequence). The CDR3 has 14 amino acids. CDR3 DNA sequence: TGTGCCAGCAGCCCACGGGAGTATTCCTACGAGCAGTACTTC. It specifies CASSPREYSYEQYF.

This clonotype was detected a few times. V is TRBV28 and J is TRBJ2-3; TRBD2 is a possible D gene (5 bases). Germline V gene data show CDR1 as MDHEN and CDR2 as SYDVKM. This CDR3 spans 14 amino acids. The V and J ends lost 4 bases and 6 bases respectively, with 14 bases between them. The DNA of the CDR3 is TGTGCCAGCAGTTCCCCGGAGTGGGAGGATACGCAGTATTTT. Amino acids: CASSSPEWEDTQYF.

The rearrangement uses TRBV28 and TRBJ1-4, with D uncertain. The CDR3 is made up of 14 amino acids. Germline values: CDR1 MDHEN, CDR2 SYDVKM. The V and J ends lost 6 bases and 8 bases respectively, with 16 bases between them. The CDR3 loop is CASSSPTLREKLFF. The CDR3 DNA reads TGTGCCAGCAGCTCCCCAACACTCAGGGAAAAACTGTTTTTT.

Notes on this clonotype: A much larger clonotype is one base distant, so this may be a read error. V usage is TRBV7-8 and J usage is TRBJ2-7, with a tentative D call TRBD2 (6 bases). This CDR3 region has 16 residues. Trimming pared 1 base from V and 2 bases from J, leaving 15 bases between. CDR1 SGHVS and CDR2 FQNEAQ come from the germline V gene. The CDR3 sequence is CASSLERSGWAYEQYF. The DNA of the CDR3 is TGTGCCAGCAGCTTAGAAAGGAGCGGGTGGGCCTACGAGCAGTACTTC.

This clonotype was seen many times. The chain joins TRBV11-2 to TRBJ2-1; no reliable D call. V lost 6 bases, J lost 4 bases, and 19 bases lay in between. The CDR3 totals 16 residues. Germline lookup yields CDR1 SGHAT and CDR2 FQNNGV. Here the CDR3 reads CASRRTVQLTYNEQFF. In DNA form, the CDR3 reads TGTGCCAGCAGGAGAACGGTACAACTTACTTACAATGAGCAGTTCTTC.

This clonotype occurred many times. The chain recombines TRBV28 with TRBJ1-1; 8 bases are a match to TRBD1. The CDR3 contains 13 residues. CDR1 MDHEN and CDR2 SYDVKM come from the germline V gene. V lost 5 bases to trimming and J lost 11 bases; unmatched junction nucleotides: 10. The CDR3 loop reads CASSRGQGAGAFF. The CDR3 nucleotides are TGTGCCAGCAGTCGAGGACAGGGAGCGGGGGCTTTCTTT.

The chain employs TRBV19 and TRBJ2-1, with D tentatively TRBD2 (7 bases). With 4 bases removed from V and 4 bases from J, the gap between germline ends came to 14 bases. CDR1 is LNHDA, CDR2 SQIVND, per germline (reference sequence). The CDR3 has 15 residues. Here the CDR3 reads CASSKGGARYNEQFF. CDR3 in DNA: TGTGCCAGTAGTAAGGGGGGGGCGCGGTACAATGAGCAGTTCTTC. Supplemented by reference TRBV19 and TRBJ2-1, the full variable domain reads DGGITQSPKYLFRKEGQNVTLSCEQNLNHDAMYWYRQDPGQGLRLIYYSQIVNDFQKGDIAEGYSVSREKKESFPLTVTSAQKNPTAFYLCASSKGGARYNEQFFGPGTRLTVL.

V is TRBV6-1 and J is TRBJ2-1, with D perhaps TRBD1 (7 bases). Trimming took off 4 bases at V and 5 bases at J, with 15 bases between the two ends. CDR3 length equals 15 residues. CDR1 is MNHNS, CDR2 SASEGT, per germline. CDR3 amino acids: CASSAWRGRDNEQFF. The CDR3 nucleotides read TGTGCCAGCAGTGCTTGGAGGGGGCGCGACAATGAGCAGTTCTTC.

This chain connects TRBV28 to TRBJ1-2; D uncertain. V lost 6 bases and J 4 bases, leaving 15 bases between the germline ends. This CDR3 spans 14 amino acids. Looked up from germline, CDR1 is MDHEN and CDR2 is SYDVKM. The CDR3 DNA follows: TGTGCCAGCAGCAGAGAGGACGGACCCTATGGCTACACCTTC. Translated, it gives CASSREDGPYGYTF.

A remark on this clonotype: This may stem from a read error, because a much larger clone lies one nucleotide away. The rearrangement joins TRBV11-2 to TRBJ2-5; possible D gene TRBD1, 6 bases. Looked up from germline, CDR1 is SGHAT and CDR2 is FQNNGV. This CDR3 spans 13 amino acids. The CDR3: CASSTQGQGTQYF. CDR3 nucleotide sequence: TGTGCCAGCAGCACCCAGGGGCAAGGGACCCAGTACTTC.

Only a few counts were recorded for this clonotype. The rearrangement links TRBV29-1 to TRBJ2-6; TRBD1 aligns across 7 bases. CDR3 length equals 14 residues. CDR1 SQVTM and CDR2 ANQGSEA come from the germline V gene. The junction had 4 bases not matched to a gene; V was cut back by 6 bases and J by 2 bases. DNA of the CDR3: TGCAGCGTCCAAGGGGGCGCTGGGGCCAACGTCCTGACTTTC. Its protein product is CSVQGGAGANVLTF. The entire variable domain, with the rest obtained from reference TRBV29-1 and TRBJ2-6, is as follows: SAVISQKPSRDICQRGTSLTIQCQVDSQVTMMFWYRQQPGQSLTLIATANQGSEATYESGFVIDKFPISRPNLTFSTLTVSNMSPEDSSIYLCSVQGGAGANVLTFGAGSRLTVL.

This clonotype was seen a handful of times. DNA for the CDR3: TGTGCCAGCAGTGAATATCGGTTAGGGGTGGGTAGCACAGATACGCAGTATTTT. Its protein is CASSEYRLGVGSTDTQYF. The chain recombines TRBV25-1 with TRBJ2-3; tentative D call: TRBD1 (5 bases). The CDR3 length is 18 residues. Germline values: CDR1 MGHDK, CDR2 SYGVNS. Trimming cost V 0 bases and J 0 bases, with 16 bases left between them.

The chain is built from TRBV19 and TRBJ2-1; D might be TRBD2 (5 bases). The V gene's germline CDR1 is LNHDA and CDR2 SQIVND (reference sequence). CDR3 length: 13 residues. V lost 7 bases and J 10 bases, leaving 17 bases between the germline ends. The DNA of the CDR3 is TGTGCCAGTAAAGGAGCCCGACGCGGGGAGCAGTTCTTC. Its translation: CASKGARRGEQFF. The variable domain in full, completed from reference TRBV19 and TRBJ2-1, reads DGGITQSPKYLFRKEGQNVTLSCEQNLNHDAMYWYRQDPGQGLRLIYYSQIVNDFQKGDIAEGYSVSREKKESFPLTVTSAQKNPTAFYLCASKGARRGEQFFGPGTRLTVL.

The DNA of the CDR3 is TGCGCCAGCAGCTTGTACCGGAGCTCTGGGGCCAACGTCCTGACTTTC. This translates into CASSLYRSSGANVLTF. This chain uses TRBV5-1 with TRBJ2-6; D gene ambiguous. CDR3 length: 16 residues. CDR1 and CDR2 (germline): SGHRS, YFSETQ. V gave up 1 base and J gave up 0 bases, with 8 bases separating them. The whole variable domain, filled in from reference TRBV5-1 and TRBJ2-6, reads KAGVTQTPRYLIKTRGQQVTLSCSPISGHRSVSWYQQTPGQGLQFLFEYFSETQRNKGNFPGRFSGRQFSNSRSEMNVSTLELGDSALYLCASSLYRSSGANVLTFGAGSRLTVL.

This clonotype appeared many times. This chain joins TRBV6-2 or TRBV6-3 and TRBJ2-7; the match to TRBD2 covers 13 bases. Looked up from germline, CDR1 is MNHEY and CDR2 is SVGEGT. The length of the CDR3 is 16 residues. The J segment lost 4 bases and the V segment lost 5 bases, leaving 8 bases of the junction unmatched. The DNA of the CDR3 is TGTGCCAGCAGTGGGACTGGACTAGCGGGGGTATACGAGCAGTACTTC. Translation: CASSGTGLAGVYEQYF.

This clonotype was counted between two and nine times. The rearrangement uses TRBV12-3 or TRBV12-4 and TRBJ2-4; D is possibly TRBD1 or TRBD2 (5 bases each). This CDR3 is built from 16 residues. Trimming removed 0 bases at V and 7 bases at J, with 16 bases between. The CDR3 region has the DNA TGTGCCAGCAGTTTAGCGGGACCCGGGGTTCCCAACATTCAGTACTTC. It yields the protein CASSLAGPGVPNIQYF.